This TCR beta chain was captured by sequencing in a study of blood T cells in healthy people across ages. A second about 7 to 12 cycle PCR used barcoded and J-beta primers. MiXCR was run by TCRdb on the 5' RACE reads, yielding one entry per CDR3 protein. The table includes more than 500,000 distinct CDR3 sequences, about a quarter detected once. Germline V gene lookup returns CDR1 KGHDR and CDR2 SFDVKD. The length of the CDR3 is 18 residues. Trimming shortened V by 4 bases and J by 1 base, and 18 bases separated the two germline ends. This same sample was also taken into another study, of T cells of mothers and their children.

The rearrangement joins TRBV24-1 to TRBJ1-4, with D perhaps TRBD1 (6 bases). The material sequenced was blood. The TCR sequence derives from a boy aged 2 to 10 in good health. CDR3 region: CATSDPGHQNLTNEKLFF. The CDR3 region has the DNA TGTGCCACCAGTGACCCGGGACACCAAAACTTAACTAATGAAAAACTGTTTTTT.